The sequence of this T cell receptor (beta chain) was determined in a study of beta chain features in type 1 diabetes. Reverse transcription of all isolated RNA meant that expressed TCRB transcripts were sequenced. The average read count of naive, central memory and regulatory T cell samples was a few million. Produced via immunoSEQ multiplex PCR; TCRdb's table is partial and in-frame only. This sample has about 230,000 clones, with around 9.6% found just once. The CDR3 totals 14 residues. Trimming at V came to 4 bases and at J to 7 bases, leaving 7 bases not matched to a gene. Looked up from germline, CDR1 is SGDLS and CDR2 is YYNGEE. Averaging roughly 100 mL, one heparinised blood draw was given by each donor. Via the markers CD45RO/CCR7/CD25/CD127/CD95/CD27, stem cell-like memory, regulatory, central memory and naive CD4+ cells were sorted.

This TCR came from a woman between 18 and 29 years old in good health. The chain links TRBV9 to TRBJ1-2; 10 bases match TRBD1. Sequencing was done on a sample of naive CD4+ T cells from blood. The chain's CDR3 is CASSPSDRGSGYTF. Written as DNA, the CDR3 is TGTGCCAGCAGCCCCTCGGACAGGGGGTCTGGCTACACCTTC.